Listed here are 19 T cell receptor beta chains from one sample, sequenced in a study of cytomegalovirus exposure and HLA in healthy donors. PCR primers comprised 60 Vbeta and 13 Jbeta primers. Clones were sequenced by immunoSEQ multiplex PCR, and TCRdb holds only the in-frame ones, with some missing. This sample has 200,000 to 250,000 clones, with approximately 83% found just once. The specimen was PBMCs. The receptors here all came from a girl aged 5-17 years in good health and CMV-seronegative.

In nucleotides, the CDR3 is TGTGCCATCAGGGCAACCAGGACAGTTTATGGAAACACCATATATTTT. Translated, it gives CAIRATRTVYGNTIYF. The rearrangement joins TRBV10-3 to TRBJ1-3; a possible D gene is TRBD1 (6 bases). Germline loops: CDR1 ENHRY, CDR2 SYGVKD. Between the trimmed V and J ends, which lost 6 bases and 3 bases, there was a span of 18 bases. The CDR3 runs 16 residues.

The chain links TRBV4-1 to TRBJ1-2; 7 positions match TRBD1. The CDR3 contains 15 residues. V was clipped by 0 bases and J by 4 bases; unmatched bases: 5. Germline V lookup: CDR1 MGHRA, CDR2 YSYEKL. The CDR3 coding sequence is TGCGCCAGCAGCCAAGATCTAGGGGGCCTCTATGGCTACACCTTC. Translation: CASSQDLGGLYGYTF.

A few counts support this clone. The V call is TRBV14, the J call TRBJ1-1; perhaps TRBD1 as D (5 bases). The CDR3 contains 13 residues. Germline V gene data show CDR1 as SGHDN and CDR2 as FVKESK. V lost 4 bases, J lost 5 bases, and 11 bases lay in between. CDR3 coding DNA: TGTGCCAGCAGCCCGGGGGGGTTGACTGAAGCTTTCTTT. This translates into CASSPGGLTEAFF.

The CDR3 loop is CASSATLAKNIQYF. The CDR3 region has the DNA TGTGCCAGCAGCGCCACTCTGGCCAAAAACATTCAGTACTTC. This chain uses TRBV28 with TRBJ2-4; no clear D gene. This CDR3 has 14 residues. The germline V and J ends were trimmed by 6 bases and 1 base, with 10 bases remaining between them. Germline CDR1 and CDR2: MDHEN and SYDVKM.

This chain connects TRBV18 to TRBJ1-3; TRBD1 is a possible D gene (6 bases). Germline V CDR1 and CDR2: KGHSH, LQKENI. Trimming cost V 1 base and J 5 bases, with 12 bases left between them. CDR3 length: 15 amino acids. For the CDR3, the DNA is TGTGCCAGCTCACCACAGAGGGGGTTCAGAAACACCATATATTTT. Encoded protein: CASSPQRGFRNTIYF.

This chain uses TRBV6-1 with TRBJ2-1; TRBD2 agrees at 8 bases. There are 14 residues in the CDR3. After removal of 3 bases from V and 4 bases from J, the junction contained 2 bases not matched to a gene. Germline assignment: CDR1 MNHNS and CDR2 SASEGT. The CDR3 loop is CASSEGLGYNEQFF. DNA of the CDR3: TGTGCCAGCAGTGAGGGACTAGGTTACAATGAGCAGTTCTTC.

The CDR3 DNA sequence: TGTGCCAGCTCACCACCGGCTCAGGGTTGGCAGTACTTC. This codes for CASSPPAQGWQYF. This chain joins TRBV18 and TRBJ2-7; D may be TRBD1 (5 bases). The germline V and J ends were trimmed by 0 bases and 9 bases, with 12 bases remaining between them. This CDR3 has 13 amino acids. Per germline, CDR1 KGHSH and CDR2 LQKENI.

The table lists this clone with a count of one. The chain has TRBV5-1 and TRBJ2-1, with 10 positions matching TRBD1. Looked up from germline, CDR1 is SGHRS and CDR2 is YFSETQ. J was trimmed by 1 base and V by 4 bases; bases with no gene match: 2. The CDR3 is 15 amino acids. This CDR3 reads CASSRQGASYNEQFF. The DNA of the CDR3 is TGCGCCAGCAGCCGACAGGGGGCTTCCTACAATGAGCAGTTCTTC. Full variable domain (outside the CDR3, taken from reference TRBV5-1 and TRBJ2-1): KAGVTQTPRYLIKTRGQQVTLSCSPISGHRSVSWYQQTPGQGLQFLFEYFSETQRNKGNFPGRFSGRQFSNSRSEMNVSTLELGDSALYLCASSRQGASYNEQFFGPGTRLTVL.

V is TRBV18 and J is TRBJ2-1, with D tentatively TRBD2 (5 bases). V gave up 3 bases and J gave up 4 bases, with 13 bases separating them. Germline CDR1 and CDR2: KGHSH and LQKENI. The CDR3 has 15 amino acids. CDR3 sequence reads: CASSPLAEGYNEQFF. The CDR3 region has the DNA TGTGCCAGCTCACCGTTGGCTGAGGGTTACAATGAGCAGTTCTTC.

The DNA for the CDR3 is TGTGCCAGCAGTTACAGACAGGGATCCGGCTACACCTTC. It encodes CASSYRQGSGYTF. The rearrangement joins TRBV6-5 to TRBJ1-2, with 7 bases matching TRBD1. This CDR3 is built from 13 residues. The J segment lost 8 bases and the V segment lost 2 bases, leaving 5 bases of the junction unmatched. Germline V gene lookup returns CDR1 MNHEY and CDR2 SVGAGI.

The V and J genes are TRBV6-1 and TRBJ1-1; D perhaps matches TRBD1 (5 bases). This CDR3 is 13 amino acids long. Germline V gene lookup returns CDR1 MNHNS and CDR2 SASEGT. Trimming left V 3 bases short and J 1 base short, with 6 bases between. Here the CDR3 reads CASSDTGNTEAFF. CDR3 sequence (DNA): TGTGCCAGCAGTGATACAGGGAACACTGAAGCTTTCTTT.

CDR3 DNA: TGTGCCAGCAGCCCCCGGACAGGGACTACTAATGAAAAACTGTTTTTT. Its translation is CASSPRTGTTNEKLFF. The chain has TRBV7-8 and TRBJ1-4, with TRBD1 identical over 8 bases. The V gene's germline CDR1 is SGHVS and CDR2 FQNEAQ. V dropped 5 bases and J dropped 2; count of bases not matched to a gene: 7. This CDR3 is 16 amino acids long.

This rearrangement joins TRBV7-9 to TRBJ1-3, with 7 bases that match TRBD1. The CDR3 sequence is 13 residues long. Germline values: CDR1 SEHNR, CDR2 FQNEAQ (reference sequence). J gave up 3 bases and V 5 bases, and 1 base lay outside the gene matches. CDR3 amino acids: CASSRDSGNTIYF. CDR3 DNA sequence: TGTGCCAGCAGCCGGGACAGTGGAAACACCATATATTTT.

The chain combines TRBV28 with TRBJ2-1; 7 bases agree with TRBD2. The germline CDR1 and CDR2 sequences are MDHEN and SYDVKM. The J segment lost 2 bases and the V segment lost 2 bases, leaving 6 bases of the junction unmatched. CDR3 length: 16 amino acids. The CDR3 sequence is CASSLLGGTPYNEQFF. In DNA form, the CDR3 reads TGTGCCAGCAGTTTACTCGGGGGGACCCCCTACAATGAGCAGTTCTTC.

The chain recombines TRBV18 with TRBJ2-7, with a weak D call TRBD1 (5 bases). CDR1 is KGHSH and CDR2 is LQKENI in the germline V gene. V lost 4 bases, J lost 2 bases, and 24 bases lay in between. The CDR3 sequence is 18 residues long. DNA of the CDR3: TGTGCCAGCTCACAAGACGACTTGACAGCCCATTACGCCTACGAGCAGTACTTC. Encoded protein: CASSQDDLTAHYAYEQYF.

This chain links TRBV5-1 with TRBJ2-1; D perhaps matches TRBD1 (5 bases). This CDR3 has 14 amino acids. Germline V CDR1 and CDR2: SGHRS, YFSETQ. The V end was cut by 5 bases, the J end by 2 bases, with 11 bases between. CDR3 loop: CASSTPGTYNEQFF. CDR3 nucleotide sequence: TGCGCCAGCAGTACCCCAGGGACCTACAATGAGCAGTTCTTC.

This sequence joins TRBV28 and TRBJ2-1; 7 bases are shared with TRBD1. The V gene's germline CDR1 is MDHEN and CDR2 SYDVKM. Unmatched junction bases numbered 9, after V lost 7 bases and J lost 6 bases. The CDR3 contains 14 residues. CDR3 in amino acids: CASTLVRGFNEQFF. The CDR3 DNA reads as TGTGCCAGCACCCTAGTCAGGGGGTTCAATGAGCAGTTCTTC.

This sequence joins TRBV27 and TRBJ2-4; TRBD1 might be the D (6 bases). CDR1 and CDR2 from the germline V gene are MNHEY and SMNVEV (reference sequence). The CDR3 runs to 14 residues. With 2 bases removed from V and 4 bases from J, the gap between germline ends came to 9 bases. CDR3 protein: CASSLLGAKNIQYF. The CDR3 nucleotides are TGTGCCAGCAGTTTACTGGGGGCAAAAAACATTCAGTACTTC.

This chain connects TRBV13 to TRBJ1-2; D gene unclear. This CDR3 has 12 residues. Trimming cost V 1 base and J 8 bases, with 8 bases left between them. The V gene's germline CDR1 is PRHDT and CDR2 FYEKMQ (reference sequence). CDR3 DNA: TGTGCCAGCAGCTTAGTAGATCAAGGCTACACCTTC. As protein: CASSLVDQGYTF.